This entry describes one T cell receptor beta chain. The antigen is not known. The source of the sample is a study of T-cell reconstitution after alpha-beta-depleted transplantation in children. Regarding the study as a whole: As was reported, about two months after transplant, alpha-beta T cells came from several hundred expanded graft clones.

A library of TCRbeta sequences, prepared with unique molecular identifiers, was generated. MiXCR was run by TCRdb on the PCR reads, yielding one entry per CDR3 protein. The table records about 980,000 distinct CDR3 sequences, less than 30% of them present only once. The specimen was PBMCs, mostly from graft donor cells, collected 360 days after TCRalphabeta/CD19-depleted stem cell transplant. This sequence originates from a boy in the first two years of life who had a stem cell transplant for SCID, so the T cells may come from the graft donor.

Here the CDR3 DNA reads TGTGCCAGCAGCTTCGACGGAAGCGAGCAGTACTTC. The encoded protein is CASSFDGSEQYF. The chain is built from TRBV7-9 and TRBJ2-7, with D unresolved. The CDR3 contains 12 residues. CDR1 is SEHNR and CDR2 is FQNEAQ in the germline V gene (reference sequence). Trimming took off 3 bases at V and 6 bases at J, with 9 bases between the two ends.